The 21 T cell receptor beta chains presented below share a single source sample, sequenced in a study of Ad26.COV2.S vaccination and SARS-CoV-2 variants. Documented treatment: roughly 18 received Ad26.COV2.S at low or high dose, single or two shots; 5 received placebo; per-sample allocation not given. At day 63 after the first vaccine or placebo injection, samples were drawn. The table came from immunoSEQ multiplex PCR; TCRdb's copy has only in-frame clones and leaves some out. This sample carries about 680,000 clones, 89% of them seen once, and the ten largest clones take about 1.5%. Here the sequenced sample was peripheral blood, taken in a trial of Ad26.COV2.S vaccine versus placebo. The origin of the receptors is a person aged 18-60 years who received the Ad26.COV2.S COVID-19 vaccine or a placebo.

With respect to this clone: Other DNA sequences in the sample encode the same CDR3. The chain has TRBV7-9 and TRBJ2-3; D unresolved. Germline lookup yields CDR1 SEHNR and CDR2 FQNEAQ (reference sequence). The V end lost 3 bases, the J end lost 6 bases, and 10 bases lay between the germline ends. The CDR3 is made up of 13 amino acids. CDR3 nucleotides: TGTGCCAGCAGCTTGGGCCAGCAGGATACGCAGTATTTT. It codes for CASSLGQQDTQYF.

J is TRBJ1-1 and V is TRBV29-1, with a weak D call TRBD1 (5 bases). Trimming took off 7 bases at V and 8 bases at J, with 20 bases between the two ends. The germline V gene encodes CDR1 SQVTM and CDR2 ANQGSEA. The CDR3 totals 13 residues. CDR3 amino acids: CSGYRGPGREAFF. The CDR3, as DNA: TGCAGCGGCTACAGAGGACCGGGGCGAGAAGCTTTCTTT.

The chain uses TRBV30 and TRBJ2-1; 13 nucleotides agree with TRBD2. Trimming removed 0 bases from V and 3 bases from J; junction bases left unmatched: 11. The CDR3 loop spans 19 amino acids. The germline CDR1 and CDR2 sequences are GTSNPN and SVGIG (reference sequence). CDR3 in amino acids: CAWSVPLGLAGEYYNEQFF. CDR3 coding DNA: TGTGCCTGGAGTGTCCCTCTTGGACTAGCGGGGGAATACTACAATGAGCAGTTCTTC.

This chain connects TRBV6-5 to TRBJ2-3, with D possibly being TRBD2 (6 bases). The CDR3 sequence is 13 residues long. V gave up 6 bases and J gave up 4 bases, with 11 bases separating them. The germline gives CDR1 MNHEY, CDR2 SVGAGI. In nucleotides, the CDR3 is TGTGCCAGCAGATGGGGGGAGTCAGATACGCAGTATTTT. Protein: CASRWGESDTQYF.

V is TRBV30 and J is TRBJ2-1; 8 nucleotides match TRBD1. Trimming at V came to 0 bases and at J to 2 bases, leaving 6 bases not matched to a gene. Germline V gene data show CDR1 as GTSNPN and CDR2 as SVGIG (reference sequence). This CDR3 comprises 16 residues. CDR3 residues: CAWSVLFRGPYNEQFF. The DNA for the CDR3 is TGTGCCTGGAGTGTATTATTCAGGGGGCCCTACAATGAGCAGTTCTTC.

This clone came up a few times. The chain is built from TRBV7-2 and TRBJ1-1; D gene unclear. Germline CDR1 SGHTA, CDR2 FQGNSA. The CDR3 covers 13 residues. V was cut by 6 bases and J by 6 bases, with 14 bases left in between. CDR3 region: CASSLRKLAEAFF. The CDR3 DNA reads TGTGCCAGCAGTCTCCGTAAACTCGCTGAAGCTTTCTTT. The entire variable domain, with the rest obtained from reference TRBV7-2 and TRBJ1-1, is as follows: GAGVSQSPSNKVTEKGKDVELRCDPISGHTALYWYRQSLGQGLEFLIYFQGNSAPDKSGLPSDRFSAERTGGSVSTLTIQRTQQEDSAVYLCASSLRKLAEAFFGQGTRLTVV.

The chain has TRBV7-9 and TRBJ2-7; no firm D call. CDR1 and CDR2 from the germline V gene are SEHNR and FQNEAQ (reference sequence). This CDR3 has 12 amino acids. V lost 2 bases, J lost 6 bases, and 8 bases lay in between. The CDR3: CASSLRDIEQYF. The CDR3 coding sequence is TGTGCCAGCAGCTTAAGGGATATCGAGCAGTACTTC.

The chain recombines TRBV7-8 with TRBJ2-7; no clear D gene. The V gene lost 5 bases and the J gene lost 2 bases, with 7 bases spanning the gap. The CDR3 is 12 amino acids. Germline V gene lookup returns CDR1 SGHVS and CDR2 FQNEAQ. CDR3 nucleotide sequence: TGTGCCAGCAGCCGACACCCCTACGAGCAGTACTTC. Protein product: CASSRHPYEQYF.

The V and J genes are TRBV19 and TRBJ2-5; D could derive from TRBD1 or TRBD2 (6 bases each). The CDR3 sequence is 13 residues long. Trimming left V 10 bases short and J 4 bases short, with 16 bases between. Germline assignment: CDR1 LNHDA and CDR2 SQIVND (reference sequence). The CDR3 bases are TGTGCCACCCAGGGGCTCGGGAGAGAGACCCAGTACTTC. Its translation: CATQGLGRETQYF.

The sample holds one count of this clone. The chain uses TRBV18 and TRBJ1-2; tentative D call: TRBD1 (6 bases). V gave up 3 bases and J gave up 5 bases, with 16 bases separating them. This CDR3 has 15 amino acids. Germline CDR1 is KGHSH and CDR2 is LQKENI. As DNA, the CDR3 is TGTGCCAGCTCACCCCCTTCGACAGGATGGTATGGCTACACCTTC. Its translation is CASSPPSTGWYGYTF.

The V gene is TRBV6-2 or TRBV6-3, the J gene TRBJ2-7, with 7 bases lining up with TRBD1. V shed 0 bases, J shed 2 bases, and the junction held 4 bases outside the gene matches. CDR1 is MNHEY and CDR2 is SVGEGT in the germline V gene. This CDR3 is 15 amino acids long. In DNA, the CDR3 is TGTGCCAGCAGTTACTCAGGGACAGCCACCTACGAGCAGTACTTC. Translated, it gives CASSYSGTATYEQYF.

This clone is a singleton in its sample. The V gene is TRBV6-5, the J gene TRBJ2-3; 9 bases are a match to TRBD2. CDR3 length: 13 amino acids. Germline values: CDR1 MNHEY, CDR2 SVGAGI. After removal of 7 bases from V and 6 bases from J, the junction contained 5 bases not matched to a gene. The CDR3 loop reads CASKQRGADTQYF. The CDR3 DNA sequence: TGTGCCAGCAAGCAGCGGGGGGCGGATACGCAGTATTTT.

This clone was seen a single time. The chain recombines TRBV7-9 with TRBJ2-1; TRBD2 matches 8 bases. The CDR3 is 12 residues long. Germline V lookup: CDR1 SEHNR, CDR2 FQNEAQ (reference sequence). CDR3 sequence reads: CVLTSVNNEQFF. As DNA, the CDR3 is TGTGTTCTGACTAGCGTAAACAATGAGCAGTTCTTC. The whole variable domain, filled in from reference TRBV7-9 and TRBJ2-1, reads DTGVSQNPRHKITKRGQNVTFRCDPISEHNRLYWYRQTLGQGPEFLTYFQNEAQLEKSRLLSDRFSAERPKGSFSTLEIQRTEQGDSAMYLCVLTSVNNEQFFGPGTRLTVL.

J is TRBJ2-7 and V is TRBV6-2 or TRBV6-3; 9 nucleotides align to TRBD2. V was pared by 0 bases and J by 2 bases, with 5 bases of the junction left unmatched. This CDR3 is built from 16 residues. Germline-derived CDR1 and CDR2 are MNHEY and SVGEGT. The CDR3 DNA reads as TGTGCCAGCAGTTACTCCGAGCGGGAGGCCCCCTACGAGCAGTACTTC. This encodes CASSYSEREAPYEQYF.

The chain links TRBV18 to TRBJ2-7; no firm D call. Germline V gives CDR1 KGHSH, CDR2 LQKENI. V lost 3 bases and J lost 0, with 9 bases in between. This CDR3 contains 14 residues. In nucleotides, the CDR3 is TGTGCCAGCTCACCCGCCGTGAGCTCCTACGAGCAGTACTTC. This translates into CASSPAVSSYEQYF.

V gene TRBV5-5 combines with J gene TRBJ2-5; D perhaps matches TRBD2 (6 bases). The CDR3 is 20 amino acids. V lost 3 bases and J lost 0, with 27 bases in between. The V gene's germline CDR1 is SGHKS and CDR2 YYEKEE (reference sequence). CDR3 bases: TGTGCCAGCAGCTACGGGACCGCTCCCGGGACTCCACTCAACCAAGAGACCCAGTACTTC. Residues: CASSYGTAPGTPLNQETQYF. Filled out from reference TRBV5-5 and TRBJ2-5, the complete variable domain reads DAGVTQSPTHLIKTRGQQVTLRCSPISGHKSVSWYQQVLGQGPQFIFQYYEKEERGRGNFPDRFSARQFPNYSSELNVNALLLGDSALYLCASSYGTAPGTPLNQETQYFGPGTRLLVL.

The V call is TRBV9, the J call TRBJ2-2; possible D gene TRBD2, 5 bases. Germline values: CDR1 SGDLS, CDR2 YYNGEE. Trimming pared 0 bases from V and 2 bases from J, leaving 11 bases between. The CDR3 is 16 residues long. CDR3 bases: TGTGCCAGCAGCGTAGCGAGCGGACCCAACACCGGGGAGCTGTTTTTT. This gives the protein CASSVASGPNTGELFF.

The chain combines TRBV5-5 with TRBJ1-1; TRBD1 matches 7 bases. V was pared by 4 bases and J by 10 bases, with 7 bases of the junction left unmatched. Per germline, CDR1 SGHKS and CDR2 YYEKEE (reference sequence). The CDR3 length is 12 residues. CDR3 in DNA: TGTGCCAGCAGCACGGGACAGAAAGGAGCTTTCTTT. This sequence encodes CASSTGQKGAFF.

The chain links TRBV11-2 to TRBJ2-7; D is unresolved. Trimming took 6 bases from V and 0 from J, leaving 12 bases between them. There are 14 residues in the CDR3. In germline, CDR1 is SGHAT, CDR2 FQNNGV. CDR3 DNA: TGTGCCAGCAGGCCTACAGAGTACTCCTACGAGCAGTACTTC. This translates into CASRPTEYSYEQYF.

The chain joins TRBV6-4 to TRBJ2-1; 11 bases fit TRBD2. Trimming removed 4 bases from V and 10 bases from J; junction bases left unmatched: 3. The germline V gene encodes CDR1 MRHNA and CDR2 SNTAGT. There are 13 residues in the CDR3. This chain's CDR3 is CASSGSSGREQFF. The CDR3 DNA follows: TGTGCCAGCAGTGGGTCTAGCGGGAGGGAGCAGTTCTTC.

The chain employs TRBV25-1 and TRBJ1-2; no firm D call. Germline values: CDR1 MGHDK, CDR2 SYGVNS. V lost 8 bases to trimming and J lost 1 base, with 8 bases between them. CDR3 length: 12 residues. For the CDR3, the DNA is TGTGCCAGCGCTGGGAATAACTATGGCTACACCTTC. It is translated as CASAGNNYGYTF.